The entry that follows covers one T cell receptor beta chain sequence. The antigen remains unidentified. This sample stems from a study of cytomegalovirus exposure and HLA in healthy donors. Study-level results: Fewer N-insertions (relative to the roughly 700-donor mean) were reportedly seen in an Asian-associated ancestry cluster in a later analysis. Rarity held for most TCR sequences, but there were some public TCRs that occurred in many donors.

PCR involved 60 Vbeta and 13 Jbeta primers. The table came from immunoSEQ multiplex PCR; TCRdb's copy has only in-frame clones and leaves some out. The sample lists around 140,000 clones, 88% occurring once. Donors sampled were nominally healthy, though unrecorded immune exposures were likely. Germline-derived CDR1 and CDR2 are SGHVS and FQNEAQ. V was pared by 1 base and J by 7 bases, with 14 bases between. CDR3 length: 15 residues. This sequence joins TRBV7-8 and TRBJ1-5, with D possibly being TRBD1 (6 bases). The TCR sequence derives from a woman aged 40 to 50 in good health and CMV-seronegative. The sequencing sample was made of PBMCs. This chain's CDR3 is CASSLEVGGRQPQHF. The CDR3 DNA is TGTGCCAGCAGCTTAGAGGTTGGGGGCAGACAGCCCCAGCATTTT.